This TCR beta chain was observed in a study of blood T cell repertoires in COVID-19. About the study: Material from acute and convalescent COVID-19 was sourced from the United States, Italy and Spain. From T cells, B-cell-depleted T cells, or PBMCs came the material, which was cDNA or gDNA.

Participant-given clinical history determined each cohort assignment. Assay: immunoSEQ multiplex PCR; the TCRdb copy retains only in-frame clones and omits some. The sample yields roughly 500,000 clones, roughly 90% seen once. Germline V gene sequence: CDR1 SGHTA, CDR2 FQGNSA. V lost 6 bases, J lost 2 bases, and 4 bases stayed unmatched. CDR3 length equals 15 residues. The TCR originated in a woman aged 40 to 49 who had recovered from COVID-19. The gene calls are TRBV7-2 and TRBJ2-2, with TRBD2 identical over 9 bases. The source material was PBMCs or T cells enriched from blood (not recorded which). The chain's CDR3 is CASRPSGTNTGELFF. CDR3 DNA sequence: TGTGCCAGCAGACCTAGCGGGACTAACACCGGGGAGCTGTTTTTT.